The 8 T cell receptor beta chains given below trace back to one sample, sequenced in a study of T-cell reconstitution after alpha-beta-depleted transplantation in children. The TCRbeta library was prepared with unique molecular identifiers. Each CDR3 protein is one row after TCRdb ran MiXCR on the PCR reads. The data contain about half a million distinct CDR3 sequences, around an eighth of them singletons. Sequencing was performed on PBMCs from the stem cell graft donor, taken from the stem cell graft. The receptors here all came from a human donor who donated a stem cell graft to a child with combined immunodeficiency.

As regards this clonotype: An end of the junction differs from the germline gene, which may be a read error. V and J are TRBV5-1 and TRBJ2-1; D is ambiguous. The CDR3 loop spans 12 amino acids. Germline loops: CDR1 SGHRS, CDR2 YFSETQ. DNA of the CDR3: TGCGCCTGCAGCTCAAATTACAATGAGCAGTTCTTC. Protein: CACSSNYNEQFF. Variable domain in full (rest from reference TRBV5-1 and TRBJ2-1): KAGVTQTPRYLIKTRGQQVTLSCSPISGHRSVSWYQQTPGQGLQFLFEYFSETQRNKGNFPGRFSGRQFSNSRSEMNVSTLELGDSALYLCACSSNYNEQFFGPGTRLTVL.

This clonotype has only a few counts. The V call is TRBV6-2 or TRBV6-3, the J call TRBJ1-2, with TRBD1 as a possible D gene (6 bases). CDR1 is MNHEY and CDR2 is SVGEGT in the germline V gene. This CDR3 is built from 17 residues. V was pared by 6 bases and J by 7 bases, with 27 bases between. This CDR3 reads CASSPVAGAVSLFGYTF. The CDR3 region has the DNA TGTGCCAGCAGCCCGGTGGCGGGGGCTGTATCCCTCTTTGGCTACACCTTC.

The rearrangement uses TRBV9 and TRBJ2-7, with D uncertain. This CDR3 comprises 15 residues. Germline V gives CDR1 SGDLS, CDR2 YYNGEE. V lost 3 bases, J lost 0 bases, and 13 bases lay in between. CDR3 in DNA: TGTGCCAGCAGCGAGGACCCTGGCAGCTCCTACGAGCAGTACTTC. Translating gives CASSEDPGSSYEQYF.

This clonotype was observed a handful of times. V gene TRBV9 combines with J gene TRBJ1-2, with TRBD1 as a possible D gene (5 bases). Germline lookup yields CDR1 SGDLS and CDR2 YYNGEE. The length of the CDR3 is 13 residues. Trimming pared 4 bases from V and 8 bases from J, leaving 15 bases between. The chain's CDR3 is CASSPRDFEGYTF. The CDR3 coding sequence is TGTGCCAGCAGCCCCCGGGACTTCGAGGGCTACACCTTC.

The genes are TRBV2 and TRBJ1-6, with D perhaps TRBD1 (6 bases). Germline CDR1 and CDR2: SNHLY and FYNNEI. Trimming cost V 4 bases and J 4 bases, with 14 bases left between them. The CDR3 spans 16 residues. This CDR3 is CASSGLTDRYNSPLHF. As DNA, the CDR3 is TGTGCCAGCAGTGGGTTGACGGACAGATATAATTCACCCCTCCACTTT.

This clonotype was seen ten or more times. The chain has TRBV28 and TRBJ2-7; D is ambiguous. The germline V gene encodes CDR1 MDHEN and CDR2 SYDVKM. Between the trimmed V and J ends, which lost 5 bases and 7 bases, there was a span of 9 bases. This CDR3 contains 11 residues. CDR3 DNA: TGTGCCAGCAGTCCTAACGCAGAGCAGTACTTC. Protein sequence: CASSPNAEQYF.

There are many counts of this clonotype. The genes are TRBV5-6 and TRBJ2-5; no clear D. The germline V and J ends were trimmed by 3 bases and 5 bases, with 14 bases remaining between them. Germline V gene lookup returns CDR1 SGHDT and CDR2 YYEEEE. This CDR3 contains 14 residues. The CDR3 bases are TGTGCCAGCAGCTACCAAGGCCTTGGGGAGACCCAGTACTTC. As protein: CASSYQGLGETQYF.

This clonotype was picked up a small number of times. This chain links TRBV7-2 with TRBJ2-3; D is unclear. Germline V gives CDR1 SGHTA, CDR2 FQGNSA. Trimming removed 5 bases from V and 2 bases from J, with 17 bases in between. The CDR3 consists of 16 residues. CDR3 in DNA: TGTGCCAGCAGCACTCGAGGAAGCCCAGACACAGATACGCAGTATTTT. This translates into CASSTRGSPDTDTQYF.